This TCR beta chain was captured in a study of blood T cell repertoires in COVID-19 (dated by TCRdb to the early 2020s). Context from the whole study: Samples covering the acute and convalescent phases of COVID-19 were provided by collaborators in the United States, Italy and Spain. The material from the prospective study consisted of cDNA or gDNA derived from T cells, B-cell-depleted T cells, or PBMCs. Deeply sampled blood TCRbeta repertoires from subjects exposed to, actively infected with, or recovered from COVID-19 were included in the dataset. A freely available public database, intended as a resource for researchers studying the immune response to SARS-CoV-2, is where the repertoires were released. Samples came from the ongoing ImmuneRACE study (first 160 participants) plus 1,254 subjects from 6 global collaborators. A de-identified subject ID, COVID-19 status, age in years and sex were almost always included in the sample metadata. Where available, HLA class I and class II types were obtained from metadata supplied by the sample provider rather than from assay-based typing. What the research found in general, with its limitations: How much clinical and demographic metadata was included differed by source and by participant, and the metadata was provided uncurated.

TCRbeta CDR3 regions were amplified from genomic DNA by means of the immunoSEQ Assay, a bias-controlled multiplex PCR. The source study handled its data this way. The number of nucleated cells in each sample was estimated by amplification of reference gene primers within the assay. To quantify the absolute abundance of each unique TCRbeta CDR3 rearrangement, sequence reads were collapsed and filtered. For each sample, productive Simpson clonality was calculated as the square root of Simpson's diversity index over productive rearrangements. TCRdb provides this immuneACCESS table in a form limited to in-frame rearrangements. Some clones are lacking; in checked studies, under half of them reflect an unresolved V gene, and why the rest are absent is not known. D and trimming come from the DNA, and the V and J calls and clone size come from that table. In this sample the table shows about 42,000 clones, roughly nine tenths of which occur a single time. 9% of the sample lies in the top ten.

A remark on this clone: Its antigen is unknown. It has no much larger one-base neighbor in the sample; base qualities were not kept.

Collaborating institutions collected whole blood in K2EDTA tubes following their own protocols. Collaborator samples were shipped for TCRbeta analysis as frozen whole blood, isolated PBMCs, or DNA extracted from either sample type. Sequenced material: peripheral blood. This sequence originates from a man younger than 45 with active or convalescent COVID-19.

The DNA sequence reads TGTGCCAGCATTAACAGGGAGTATCAGCCCCAGCATTTT. This encodes CASINREYQPQHF. This chain is built from TRBV6-5 and TRBJ1-5, with a tentative D gene TRBD1 over 6 matching bases. Relative to germline, V is 7 bases shorter and J is 5 bases shorter, with 12 bases between their ends. Inclusive of the bounding cysteine and phenylalanine, the CDR3 is 13 residues long. Just the 39-base CDR3 DNA is kept, in frame starting at base 1. The germline V gene sets CDR1 to MNHEY and CDR2 to SVGAGI.